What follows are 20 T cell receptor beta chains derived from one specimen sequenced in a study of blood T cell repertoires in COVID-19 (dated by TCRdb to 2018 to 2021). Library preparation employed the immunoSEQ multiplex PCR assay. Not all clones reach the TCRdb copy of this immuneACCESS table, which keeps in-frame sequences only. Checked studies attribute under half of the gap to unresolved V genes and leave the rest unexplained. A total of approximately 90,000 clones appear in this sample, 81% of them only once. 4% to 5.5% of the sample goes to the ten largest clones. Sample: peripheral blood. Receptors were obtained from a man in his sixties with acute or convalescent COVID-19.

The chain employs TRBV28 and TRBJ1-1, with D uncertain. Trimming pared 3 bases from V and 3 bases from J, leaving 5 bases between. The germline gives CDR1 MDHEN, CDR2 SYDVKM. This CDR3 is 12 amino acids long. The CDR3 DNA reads TGTGCCAGCAGTTTTTCCGACACTGAAGCTTTCTTT. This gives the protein CASSFSDTEAFF.

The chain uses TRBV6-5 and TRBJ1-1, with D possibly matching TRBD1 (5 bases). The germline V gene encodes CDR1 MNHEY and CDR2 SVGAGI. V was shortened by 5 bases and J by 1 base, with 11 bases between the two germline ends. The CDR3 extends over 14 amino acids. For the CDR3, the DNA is TGTGCCAGCAGTCCAGAACAGGCGAACACTGAAGCTTTCTTT. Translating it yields CASSPEQANTEAFF.

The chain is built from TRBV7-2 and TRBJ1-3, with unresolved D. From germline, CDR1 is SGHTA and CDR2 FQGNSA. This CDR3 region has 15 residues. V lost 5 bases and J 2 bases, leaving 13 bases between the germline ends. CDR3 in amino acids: CASSPPLGAGNTIYF. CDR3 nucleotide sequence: TGTGCCAGCAGCCCCCCTTTGGGCGCTGGAAACACCATATATTTT.

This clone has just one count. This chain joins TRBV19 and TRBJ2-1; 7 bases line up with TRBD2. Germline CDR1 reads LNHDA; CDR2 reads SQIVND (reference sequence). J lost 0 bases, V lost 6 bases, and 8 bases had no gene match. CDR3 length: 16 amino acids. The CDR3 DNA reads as TGTGCCAGTAGGGGATCGGGGGGAAGCTCCTACAATGAGCAGTTCTTC. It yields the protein CASRGSGGSSYNEQFF.

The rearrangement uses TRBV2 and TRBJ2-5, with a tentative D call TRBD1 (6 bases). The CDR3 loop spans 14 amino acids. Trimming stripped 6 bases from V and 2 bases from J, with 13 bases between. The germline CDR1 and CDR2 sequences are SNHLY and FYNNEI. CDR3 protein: CASRPTGIQETQYF. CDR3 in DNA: TGTGCCAGCAGACCGACAGGAATTCAAGAGACCCAGTACTTC.

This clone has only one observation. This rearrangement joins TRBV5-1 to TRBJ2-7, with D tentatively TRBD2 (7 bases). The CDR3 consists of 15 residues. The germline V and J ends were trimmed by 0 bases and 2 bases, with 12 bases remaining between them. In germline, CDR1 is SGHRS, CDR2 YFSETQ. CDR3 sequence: CASSLVVGGAYEQYF. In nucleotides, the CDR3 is TGCGCCAGCAGCTTGGTCGTAGGGGGGGCCTACGAGCAGTACTTC.

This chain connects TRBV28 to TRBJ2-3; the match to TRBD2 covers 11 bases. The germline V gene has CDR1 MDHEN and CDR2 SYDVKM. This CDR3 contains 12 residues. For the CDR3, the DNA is TGTGCTAGCGGGGGGGGGACAGATACGCAGTATTTT. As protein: CASGGGTDTQYF.

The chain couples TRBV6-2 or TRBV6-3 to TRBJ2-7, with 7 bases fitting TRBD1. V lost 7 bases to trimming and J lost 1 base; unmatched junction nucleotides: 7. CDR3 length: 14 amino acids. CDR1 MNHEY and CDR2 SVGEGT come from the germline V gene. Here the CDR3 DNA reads TGTGCCAGCAACCCCGACAGGGCATCCTACGAGCAGTACTTC. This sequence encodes CASNPDRASYEQYF.

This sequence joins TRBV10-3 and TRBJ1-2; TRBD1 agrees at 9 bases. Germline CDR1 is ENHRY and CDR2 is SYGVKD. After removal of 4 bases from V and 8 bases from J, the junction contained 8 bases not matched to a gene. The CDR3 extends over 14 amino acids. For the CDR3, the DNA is TGTGCCATCAGTGTCAGCAGGACAGGGGACGGCTACACCTTC. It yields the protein CAISVSRTGDGYTF.

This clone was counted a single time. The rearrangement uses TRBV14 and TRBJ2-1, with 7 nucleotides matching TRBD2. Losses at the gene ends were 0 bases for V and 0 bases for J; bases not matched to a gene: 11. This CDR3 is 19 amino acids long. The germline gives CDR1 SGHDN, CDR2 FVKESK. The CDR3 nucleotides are TGTGCCAGCAGCCAAGAACCGGACTTGTGCGGGGGCTCCTACAATGAGCAGTTCTTC. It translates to CASSQEPDLCGGSYNEQFF.

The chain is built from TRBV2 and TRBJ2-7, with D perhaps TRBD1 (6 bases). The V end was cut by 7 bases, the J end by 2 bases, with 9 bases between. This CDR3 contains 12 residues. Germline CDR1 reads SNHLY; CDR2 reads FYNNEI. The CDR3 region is CASMGQTYEQYF. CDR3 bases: TGTGCCAGCATGGGACAAACCTACGAGCAGTACTTC.

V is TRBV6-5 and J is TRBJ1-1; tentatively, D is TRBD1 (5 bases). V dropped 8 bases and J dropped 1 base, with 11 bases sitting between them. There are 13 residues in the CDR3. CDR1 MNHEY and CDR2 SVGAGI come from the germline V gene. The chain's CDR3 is CASGGGRNTEAFF. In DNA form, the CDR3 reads TGTGCCAGCGGGGGAGGCAGGAACACTGAAGCTTTCTTT.

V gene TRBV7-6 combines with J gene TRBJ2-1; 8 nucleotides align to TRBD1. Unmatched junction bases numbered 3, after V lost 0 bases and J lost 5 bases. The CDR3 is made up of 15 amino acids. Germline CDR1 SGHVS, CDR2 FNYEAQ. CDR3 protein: CASSLAGQVDNEQFF. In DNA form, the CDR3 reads TGTGCCAGCAGCTTAGCGGGACAGGTGGACAATGAGCAGTTCTTC. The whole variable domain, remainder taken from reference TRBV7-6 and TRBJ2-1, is GAGVSQSPRYKVTKRGQDVALRCDPISGHVSLYWYRQALGQGPEFLTYFNYEAQQDKSGLPNDRFSAERPEGSISTLTIQRTEQRDSAMYRCASSLAGQVDNEQFFGPGTRLTVL.

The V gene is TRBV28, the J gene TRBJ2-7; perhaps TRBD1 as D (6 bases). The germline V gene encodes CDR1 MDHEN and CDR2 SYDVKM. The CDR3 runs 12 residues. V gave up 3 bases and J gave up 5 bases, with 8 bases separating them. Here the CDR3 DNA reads TGTGCCAGCAGTTTTTACAGGGACGAGCAGTACTTC. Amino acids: CASSFYRDEQYF.

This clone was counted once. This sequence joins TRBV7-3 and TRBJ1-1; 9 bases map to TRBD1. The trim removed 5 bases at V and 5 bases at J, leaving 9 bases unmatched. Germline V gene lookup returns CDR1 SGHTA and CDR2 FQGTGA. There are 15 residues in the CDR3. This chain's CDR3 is CASSRAGQGRTEAFF. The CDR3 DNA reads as TGTGCCAGCAGCCGAGCGGGACAGGGTCGTACTGAAGCTTTCTTT.

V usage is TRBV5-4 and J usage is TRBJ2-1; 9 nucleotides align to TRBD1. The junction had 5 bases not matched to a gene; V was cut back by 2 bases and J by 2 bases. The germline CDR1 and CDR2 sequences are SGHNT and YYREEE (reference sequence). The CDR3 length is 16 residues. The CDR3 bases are TGTGCCAGCAGCTTCACAGGGGGCGCGCCCTACAATGAGCAGTTCTTC. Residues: CASSFTGGAPYNEQFF.

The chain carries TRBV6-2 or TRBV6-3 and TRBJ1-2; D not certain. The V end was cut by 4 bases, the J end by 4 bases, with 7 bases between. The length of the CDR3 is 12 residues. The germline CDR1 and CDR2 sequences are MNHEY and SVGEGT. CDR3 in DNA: TGTGCCAGCAGTTTTTCCGTCTATGGCTACACCTTC. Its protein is CASSFSVYGYTF.

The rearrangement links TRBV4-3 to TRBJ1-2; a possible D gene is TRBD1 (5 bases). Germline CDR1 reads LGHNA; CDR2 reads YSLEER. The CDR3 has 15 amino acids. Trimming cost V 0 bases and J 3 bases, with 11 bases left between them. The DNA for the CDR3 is TGCGCCAGCAGCCAAGACGCGGGAGGGGACTATGGCTACACCTTC. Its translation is CASSQDAGGDYGYTF.

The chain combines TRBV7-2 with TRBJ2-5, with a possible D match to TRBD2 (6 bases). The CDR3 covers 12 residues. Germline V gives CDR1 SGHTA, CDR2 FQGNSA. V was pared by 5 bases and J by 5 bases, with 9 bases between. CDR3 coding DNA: TGTGCCAGCAGCCAGCGGGTGGAGACCCAGTACTTC. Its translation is CASSQRVETQYF.

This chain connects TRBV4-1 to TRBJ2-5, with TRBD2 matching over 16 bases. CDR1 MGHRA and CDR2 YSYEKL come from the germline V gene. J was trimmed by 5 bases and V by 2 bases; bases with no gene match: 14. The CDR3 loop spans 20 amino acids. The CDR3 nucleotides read TGCGCCAGCAGCCAAAAACAAGGGGGGACTAGCGGGAGGGTCTGGGAGACCCAGTACTTC. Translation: CASSQKQGGTSGRVWETQYF.